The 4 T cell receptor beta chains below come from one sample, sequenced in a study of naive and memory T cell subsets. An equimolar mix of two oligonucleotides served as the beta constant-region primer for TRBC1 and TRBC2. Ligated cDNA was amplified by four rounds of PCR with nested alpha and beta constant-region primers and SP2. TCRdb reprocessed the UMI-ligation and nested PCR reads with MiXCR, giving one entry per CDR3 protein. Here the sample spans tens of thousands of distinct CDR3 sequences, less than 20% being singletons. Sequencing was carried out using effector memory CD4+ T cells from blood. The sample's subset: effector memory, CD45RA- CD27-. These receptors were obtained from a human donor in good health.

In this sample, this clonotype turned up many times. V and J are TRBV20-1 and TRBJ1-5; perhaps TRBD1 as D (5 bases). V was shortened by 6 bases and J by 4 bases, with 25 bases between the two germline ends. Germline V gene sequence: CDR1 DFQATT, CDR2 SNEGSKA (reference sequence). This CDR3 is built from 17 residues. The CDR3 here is CSAPSVGGRTQNQPQHF. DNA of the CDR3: TGCAGTGCCCCCTCTGTGGGGGGAAGGACTCAAAATCAGCCCCAGCATTTT.

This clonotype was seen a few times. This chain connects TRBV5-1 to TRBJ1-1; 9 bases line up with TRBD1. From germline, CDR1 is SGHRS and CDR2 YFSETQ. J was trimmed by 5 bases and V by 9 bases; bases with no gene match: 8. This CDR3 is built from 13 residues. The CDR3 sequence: CATKTGGTTEAFF. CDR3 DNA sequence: TGCGCCACCAAGACAGGGGGAACAACTGAAGCTTTCTTT.

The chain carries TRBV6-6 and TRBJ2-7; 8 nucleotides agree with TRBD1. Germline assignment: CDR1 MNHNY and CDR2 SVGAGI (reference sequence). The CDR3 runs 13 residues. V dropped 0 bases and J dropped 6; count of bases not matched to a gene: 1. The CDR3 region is CASSYSTGAEQYF. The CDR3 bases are TGTGCCAGCAGTTACTCGACAGGGGCCGAGCAGTACTTC.

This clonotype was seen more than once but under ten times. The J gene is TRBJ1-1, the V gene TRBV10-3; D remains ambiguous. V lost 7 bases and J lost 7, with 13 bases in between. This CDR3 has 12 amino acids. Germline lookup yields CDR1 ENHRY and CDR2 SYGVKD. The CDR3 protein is CAINAGAGEAFF. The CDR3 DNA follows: TGTGCCATCAATGCGGGTGCTGGTGAAGCTTTCTTT.